Listed below are T cell receptor beta chains from one sample, sequenced in a study of T cells in Graves' hyperthyroidism and ophthalmopathy. TCRdb redid the calling of the multiplex PCR reads with MiXCR, one entry per CDR3 protein. The sample shows roughly 300,000 distinct CDR3 sequences, 21% of them seen only once. The material sequenced was blood. All receptors come from a woman between 50 and 59 years old with Graves' hyperthyroidism. Both conserved end residues are part of each CDR3. The D gene is left open where the match is weak. The size field is filled for only some rows; it gives once, few, many or a size class.

J gene	V gene	clone size	D gene	CDR3 protein	CDR3 DNA
TRBJ2-1	TRBV12-3/TRBV12-4	many	NA	CASSPRPPQWEQFF	TGTGCCAGCAGTCCACGTCCCCCACAGTGGGAGCAGTTCTTC
TRBJ1-4	TRBV11-2	NA	NA	CASSPLTGRAHEKLFF	TGTGCCAGCAGCCCACTAACGGGCAGGGCCCATGAAAAACTGTTTTTT
TRBJ2-1	TRBV27	once	TRBD2	CASSLYASGWGLNEQFF	TGTGCCAGCAGTTTGTATGCTAGCGGTTGGGGACTCAATGAGCAGTTCTTC
TRBJ1-1	TRBV14	few	NA	CASSPGGRAQNTEAFF	TGTGCCAGCAGCCCCGGTGGTAGAGCACAGAACACTGAAGCTTTCTTT
TRBJ1-1	TRBV6-1	many	NA	CASSLDAVNTEAFF	TGTGCCAGCAGCTTAGACGCCGTGAACACTGAAGCTTTCTTT
TRBJ1-6	TRBV5-5	few	NA	CASSFRDGNSPLHF	TGTGCCAGCAGCTTCCGGGACGGGAATTCACCCCTCCACTTT
TRBJ2-1	TRBV7-8	NA	NA	CASSLRILANEQFF	TGTGCCAGCAGCTTACGGATCCTGGCCAATGAGCAGTTCTTC
TRBJ1-1	TRBV15	many	NA	CATSRAPPGATEAFF	TGTGCCACCAGCAGAGCGCCTCCAGGGGCCACTGAAGCTTTCTTT
TRBJ2-3	TRBV24-1	many	TRBD2	CATSDRGGGTDTQYF	TGTGCCACCAGTGACCGCGGGGGGGGTACAGATACGCAGTATTTT
TRBJ2-7	TRBV27	NA	TRBD1	CASSLKWTGSYEQYF	TGTGCCAGCAGTTTAAAATGGACAGGTTCCTACGAGCAGTACTTC
TRBJ1-5	TRBV6-2/TRBV6-3	NA	TRBD1	CASSRGDRDRWPQPQHF	TGTGCCAGCAGCCGAGGGGACCGGGACAGATGGCCTCAGCCCCAGCATTTT
TRBJ2-5	TRBV11-1	many	NA	CASSPRGNEGETQYF	TGTGCCAGCAGCCCCCGTGGCAACGAGGGAGAGACCCAGTACTTC
TRBJ2-7	TRBV3-1	NA	TRBD1	CASSPPAGGASF	TGTGCCAGCAGCCCCCCAGCAGGGGGCGCTTCCTTC
TRBJ2-7	TRBV5-1	NA	NA	CASSLDGVSRDEQYF	TGCGCCAGCAGCTTGGACGGGGTATCGAGGGACGAGCAGTACTTC
TRBJ1-5	TRBV7-9	NA	TRBD1	CASSRTGRINQPQHF	TGTGCCAGCAGCCGGACAGGGAGAATCAATCAGCCCCAGCATTTT
TRBJ2-3	TRBV5-6	many	TRBD1	CASSGQVDTQYF	TGTGCCAGCAGCGGACAGGTAGATACGCAGTATTTT
TRBJ1-1	TRBV3-1	many	TRBD1	CASSHGDRAHTEAFF	TGTGCCAGCAGCCACGGGGACAGGGCCCACACTGAAGCTTTCTTT
TRBJ1-6	TRBV2	many	TRBD1	CASLRGGVSYNSPLHF	TGTGCCAGCCTCAGGGGGGGTGTATCCTATAATTCACCCCTCCACTTT
TRBJ2-5	TRBV5-4	NA	NA	CASSPNRLQETQYF	TGTGCCAGCAGCCCCAACCGACTCCAAGAGACCCAGTACTTC
TRBJ1-1	TRBV29-1	many	NA	CSVVWNTEAFF	TGCAGCGTTGTTTGGAACACTGAAGCTTTCTTT
TRBJ1-3	TRBV4-1	NA	NA	CASSQSSFGSGNTIYF	TGCGCCAGCAGCCAATCTAGCTTCGGCTCTGGAAACACCATATATTTT